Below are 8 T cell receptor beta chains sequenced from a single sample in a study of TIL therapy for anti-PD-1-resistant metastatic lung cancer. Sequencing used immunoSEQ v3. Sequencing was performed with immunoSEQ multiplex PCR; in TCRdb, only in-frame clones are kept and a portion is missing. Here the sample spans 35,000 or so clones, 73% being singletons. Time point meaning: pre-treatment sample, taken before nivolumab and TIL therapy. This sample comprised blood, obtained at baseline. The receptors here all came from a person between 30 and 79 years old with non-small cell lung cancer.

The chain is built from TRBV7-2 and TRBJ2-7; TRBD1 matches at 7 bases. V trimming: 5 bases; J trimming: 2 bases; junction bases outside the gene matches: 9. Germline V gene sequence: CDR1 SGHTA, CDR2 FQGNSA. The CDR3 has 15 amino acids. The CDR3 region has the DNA TGTGCCAGCAGCGAGAGTGGGACAGAAACCTACGAGCAGTACTTC. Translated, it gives CASSESGTETYEQYF.

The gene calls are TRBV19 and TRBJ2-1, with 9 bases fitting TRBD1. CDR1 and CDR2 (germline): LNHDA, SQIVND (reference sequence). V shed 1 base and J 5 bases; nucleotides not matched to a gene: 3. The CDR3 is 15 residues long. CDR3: CASSIVWTGDNEQFF. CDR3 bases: TGTGCCAGTAGTATAGTCTGGACAGGGGACAATGAGCAGTTCTTC. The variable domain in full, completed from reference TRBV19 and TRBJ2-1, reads DGGITQSPKYLFRKEGQNVTLSCEQNLNHDAMYWYRQDPGQGLRLIYYSQIVNDFQKGDIAEGYSVSREKKESFPLTVTSAQKNPTAFYLCASSIVWTGDNEQFFGPGTRLTVL.

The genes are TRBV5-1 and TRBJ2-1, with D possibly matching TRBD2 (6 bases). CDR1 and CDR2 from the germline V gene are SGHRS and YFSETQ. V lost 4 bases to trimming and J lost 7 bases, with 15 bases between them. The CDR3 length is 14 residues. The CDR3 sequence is CASSPEWGRNEQFF. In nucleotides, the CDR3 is TGCGCCAGCAGCCCCGAATGGGGGAGGAATGAGCAGTTCTTC.

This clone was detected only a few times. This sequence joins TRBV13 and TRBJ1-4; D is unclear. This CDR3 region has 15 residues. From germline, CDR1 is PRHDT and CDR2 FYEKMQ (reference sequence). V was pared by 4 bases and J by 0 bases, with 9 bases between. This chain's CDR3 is CASSSSVATNEKLFF. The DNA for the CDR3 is TGTGCCAGCAGCTCCTCGGTAGCAACTAATGAAAAACTGTTTTTT.

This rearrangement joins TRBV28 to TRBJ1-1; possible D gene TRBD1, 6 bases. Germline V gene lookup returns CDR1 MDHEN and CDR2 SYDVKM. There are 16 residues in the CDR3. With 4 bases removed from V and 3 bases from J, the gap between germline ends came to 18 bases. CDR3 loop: CASSSSAVDSHTEAFF. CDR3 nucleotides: TGTGCCAGCAGTTCCAGCGCCGTGGACAGTCACACTGAAGCTTTCTTT.

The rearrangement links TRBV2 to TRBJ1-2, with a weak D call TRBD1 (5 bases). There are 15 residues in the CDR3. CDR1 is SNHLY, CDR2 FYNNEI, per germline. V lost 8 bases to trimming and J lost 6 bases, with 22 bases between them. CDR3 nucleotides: TGTGCCAGCGGCGCCGGGGGAGGGTGGTCGAATGGCTACACCTTC. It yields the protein CASGAGGGWSNGYTF.

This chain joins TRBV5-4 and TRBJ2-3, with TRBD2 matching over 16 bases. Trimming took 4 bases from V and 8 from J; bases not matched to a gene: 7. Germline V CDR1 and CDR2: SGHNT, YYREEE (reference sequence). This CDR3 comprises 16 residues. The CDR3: CASSPGTSGGAGTQYF. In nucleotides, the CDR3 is TGTGCCAGCAGCCCTGGGACTAGCGGGGGGGCCGGTACGCAGTATTTT.

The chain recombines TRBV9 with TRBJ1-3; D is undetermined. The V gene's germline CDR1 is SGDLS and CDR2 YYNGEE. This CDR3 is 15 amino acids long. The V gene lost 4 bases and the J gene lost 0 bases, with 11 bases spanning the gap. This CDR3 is CASSPGRISGNTIYF. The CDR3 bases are TGTGCCAGCAGCCCAGGCAGGATCTCTGGAAACACCATATATTTT.